Here is one T cell receptor (beta chain) with its context. Its ends do not fully match the called genes, so a read error is possible. This sample is part of a study of blood T cell repertoires in COVID-19. About the research overall: The analysed material was cDNA or gDNA that came from T cells, B-cell-depleted T cells, or PBMCs.

Sequencing used immunoSEQ multiplex PCR; TCRdb keeps in-frame clones, though not all of them. The repertoire includes some 200,000 clones, approximately 81% of them detected once, and 8.9% sits in the top ten. The CDR3 extends over 16 amino acids. Germline V gene sequence: CDR1 KGHSH, CDR2 LQKENI. In assigning cohorts, the study relied on participant-reported clinical history. The origin of this receptor is a woman aged 45-60 years with acute COVID-19. V gene TRBV18 combines with J gene TRBJ1-6, with TRBD1 matching 8 bases. Sequenced: PBMCs or T cells enriched from blood (not recorded which). The CDR3: CASSPSGQDYHSPLHF. The CDR3 DNA follows: TGTGCCAGCTCACCATCGGGACAGGACTATCATTCACCCCTCCACTTT.